Listed here are 30 T cell receptor beta chains from one sample, sequenced in a study of spatial heterogeneity in lung cancer. TCRdb fed the 5' RACE reads into MiXCR, producing one record per CDR3 protein. The data contain a few thousand distinct CDR3 sequences, roughly 23% of them singletons. Described time point: sample taken at primary tumor resection. Material for sequencing was whole RNA from tumor, nontumor lung or frozen PBMC, left unsorted. The sample was normal lung tissue next to the tumor, taken at surgery. The receptors stem from a female donor with early-stage non-small cell lung cancer.

In its sample, this clonotype ranks as medium-sized. This beta chain lies outside the target of a library built for alpha chains; its clone size means little. The chain joins TRBV2 to TRBJ2-3; 11 bases are a match to TRBD2. The CDR3 totals 17 residues. The germline CDR1 and CDR2 sequences are SNHLY and FYNNEI. V gave up 7 bases and J gave up 0 bases; unmatched junction bases: 9. The chain's CDR3 is CASILAGGLGSTDTQYF. The CDR3, as DNA: TGTGCCAGCATTTTAGCGGGGGGGCTTGGTAGCACAGATACGCAGTATTTT.

This clonotype was recorded many times. This clone may be a read error of a much larger clone one base away. The size of this beta chain means little, since it is a stray read in a library made for alpha chains. V is TRBV7-8 and J is TRBJ1-2; the match to TRBD1 covers 8 bases. This CDR3 has 14 residues. Germline CDR1 reads SGHVS; CDR2 reads FQNEAQ. CDR3 nucleotides: TGTGTCAGCAGCTTAGATGGACAGGGTCAAGGCTACACCTTC. Translation gives CVSSLDGQGQGYTF.

This clonotype is medium-sized by share. Found in a library prepared for alpha chains, this beta chain is an off-target read, and its abundance has little meaning. The chain joins TRBV7-2 to TRBJ1-1; TRBD1 is a possible D gene (6 bases). The CDR3 spans 13 residues. V lost 3 bases, J lost 1 base, and 6 bases lay in between. The germline V gene has CDR1 SGHTA and CDR2 FQGNSA. The CDR3 sequence is CASSLTGNTEAFF. CDR3 in DNA: TGTGCCAGCAGCTTGACAGGGAACACTGAAGCTTTCTTT.

This clonotype is medium-sized in the sample. In a library made to pick up alpha chains, this beta chain is a stray read with a size that means little. The chain has TRBV20-1 and TRBJ1-5; TRBD1 aligns across 7 bases. The ends lost 4 bases at V and 0 bases at J; junction bases unmatched: 9. The CDR3 covers 16 residues. CDR1 DFQATT and CDR2 SNEGSKA come from the germline V gene (reference sequence). CDR3 nucleotides: TGCAGTGCTATCAGGGGGGCCGGGGATAGCAATCAGCCCCAGCATTTT. This translates into CSAIRGAGDSNQPQHF.

This clonotype has only one observation. A library made for alpha chains picked up this beta chain off target, so its size means little. The rearrangement uses TRBV4-1 and TRBJ2-4, with D perhaps TRBD1 or TRBD2 (6 bases each). Germline CDR1 reads MGHRA; CDR2 reads YSYEKL. V was cut by 5 bases and J by 0 bases, with 17 bases left in between. The CDR3 is 17 residues long. CDR3 nucleotides: TGCGCCAGCAGCGGAGGGGCAGCCAGGGGAGCCAAAAACATTCAGTACTTC. It specifies CASSGGAARGAKNIQYF.

This clonotype occurred a few times. Within a library made for alpha chains, this beta chain is off target, and its count is uninformative. The rearrangement links TRBV6-5 to TRBJ2-6; D gene unclear. The V gene lost 3 bases and the J gene lost 1 base, with 7 bases spanning the gap. CDR3 length: 15 residues. CDR1 MNHEY and CDR2 SVGAGI come from the germline V gene. CDR3 protein: CASSYKGSGANVLTF. The CDR3 coding sequence is TGTGCCAGCAGTTATAAGGGTTCTGGGGCCAACGTCCTGACTTTC.

This clonotype is deemed medium-sized. In a library made to pick up alpha chains, this beta chain is a stray read with a size that means little. The rearrangement joins TRBV20-1 to TRBJ2-7; 10 bases are a match to TRBD1. The CDR3 has 14 residues. V was clipped by 6 bases and J by 0 bases; unmatched bases: 5. Germline CDR1 and CDR2: DFQATT and SNEGSKA (reference sequence). CDR3 in amino acids: CSATGTGASYEQYF. CDR3 in DNA: TGCAGTGCAACCGGGACAGGGGCCTCCTACGAGCAGTACTTC.

This clonotype is medium-sized by share. Because this beta chain is a stray read in a library intended to capture alpha chains, its abundance should not be given much weight. V gene TRBV19 combines with J gene TRBJ2-4; 8 nucleotides line up with TRBD1. V dropped 5 bases and J dropped 0; count of bases not matched to a gene: 6. This CDR3 has 16 amino acids. Germline CDR1 and CDR2: LNHDA and SQIVND (reference sequence). CDR3 sequence (DNA): TGTGCCAGTAGTGTCCAGGGGGCGCAAGCCAAAAACATTCAGTACTTC. This translates into CASSVQGAQAKNIQYF.

There are many counts of this clonotype. This beta chain is off target for a library built for alpha chains, so its abundance means little. Here the CDR3 reads CASSPGQQNADTQYF. CDR3 bases: TGCGCCAGCAGCCCAGGACAGCAGAACGCAGATACGCAGTATTTT. The J gene is TRBJ2-3, the V gene TRBV4-1; weak D call: TRBD1 (6 bases). The germline V gene has CDR1 MGHRA and CDR2 YSYEKL. Trimming stripped 4 bases from V and 4 bases from J, with 15 bases between. The CDR3 has 15 amino acids.

In its sample, this clonotype was seen many times. For a library built for alpha chains, this beta chain is a stray read; little rests on its size. The chain recombines TRBV20-1 with TRBJ2-1; the match to TRBD2 covers 10 bases. The junction had 5 bases not matched to a gene; V was cut back by 5 bases and J by 4 bases. This CDR3 comprises 14 residues. The germline V gene encodes CDR1 DFQATT and CDR2 SNEGSKA (reference sequence). The DNA of the CDR3 is TGCAGTGCTCGGGTAGCGGGGGGTTACAATGAGCAGTTCTTC. Its translation is CSARVAGGYNEQFF.

This clonotype is medium-sized (0.01 to 0.1%) by share. A junction boundary mismatches the germline segment, possibly from a read error. For a library built for alpha chains, this beta chain is a stray read; little rests on its size. The chain uses TRBV7-2 and TRBJ1-2, with D hard to call. The germline CDR1 and CDR2 sequences are SGHTA and FQGNSA. The CDR3 consists of 9 residues. The DNA for the CDR3 is TGTGCCAGCAGCTCGGACCCCCTTTTC. This gives the protein CASSSDPLF.

Relative to its sample, this clonotype is medium-sized. The library was designed around alpha chains, so this beta chain is a stray read whose abundance carries little weight. This chain connects TRBV12-3 or TRBV12-4 to TRBJ1-2; D uncertain. V was trimmed by 5 bases and J by 8 bases, leaving 18 bases between them. The CDR3 is made up of 14 amino acids. The CDR3 here is CASSLRATQDGYTF. For the CDR3, the DNA is TGTGCCAGCAGTCTCCGAGCCACCCAGGACGGCTACACCTTC.

This clonotype is judged medium-sized (0.01 to 0.1%). Little can be read into the size of this beta chain, an off-target read in a library designed for alpha chains. The rearrangement links TRBV25-1 to TRBJ2-7; 7 bases agree with TRBD2. This CDR3 spans 15 amino acids. V lost 3 bases to trimming and J lost 3 bases; unmatched junction nucleotides: 8. CDR1 MGHDK and CDR2 SYGVNS come from the germline V gene. CDR3 DNA sequence: TGTGCCAGCAGTGAGCTAGGCGGGGGACTCTACGAGCAGTACTTC. Translation: CASSELGGGLYEQYF.

By proportion, this clonotype is medium-sized. The library was prepared for alpha chains; this beta chain is a stray read, so its frequency means little. The chain carries TRBV5-1 and TRBJ1-1; D is uncertain. Germline V gene lookup returns CDR1 SGHRS and CDR2 YFSETQ. Trimming removed 4 bases at V and 2 bases at J, with 9 bases between. The CDR3 totals 13 residues. For the CDR3, the DNA is TGCGCCAGCAGCCGTAAGATTAACACTGAAGCTTTCTTT. This codes for CASSRKINTEAFF. The full variable domain, completed using reference TRBV5-1 and TRBJ1-1, is KAGVTQTPRYLIKTRGQQVTLSCSPISGHRSVSWYQQTPGQGLQFLFEYFSETQRNKGNFPGRFSGRQFSNSRSEMNVSTLELGDSALYLCASSRKINTEAFFGQGTRLTVV.

In its sample, this clonotype was seen many times. Since the library was made to target alpha chains, this beta chain is a stray read and its abundance is not meaningful. The chain combines TRBV27 with TRBJ2-7; 9 bases fit TRBD1. Germline loops: CDR1 MNHEY, CDR2 SMNVEV (reference sequence). Trimming removed 5 bases from V and 0 bases from J; junction bases left unmatched: 8. There are 16 residues in the CDR3. CDR3 coding DNA: TGTGCCAGCAGTCCCGGACAGGGGTCATACTCCTACGAGCAGTACTTC. It yields the protein CASSPGQGSYSYEQYF.

This clonotype ranks as medium-sized. This beta chain slipped into a library made for alpha chains as a stray read, so its size is not meaningful. V and J are TRBV9 and TRBJ2-1; a possible D gene is TRBD1 (7 bases). From germline, CDR1 is SGDLS and CDR2 YYNGEE. The CDR3 spans 16 residues. Trimming took 2 bases from V and 4 from J, leaving 16 bases between them. CDR3 DNA sequence: TGTGCCAGCAGCGTCGCGGGACAGCGAGGGTACAATGAGCAGTTCTTC. This gives the protein CASSVAGQRGYNEQFF.

This clonotype was picked up one time. Since it is a stray read in a library aimed at alpha chains, this beta chain has a size that is not meaningful. The chain joins TRBV6-6 to TRBJ2-3; D may correspond to TRBD1 or TRBD2 (5 bases each). This CDR3 spans 15 amino acids. Between the trimmed V and J ends, which lost 2 bases and 5 bases, there was a span of 14 bases. The V gene's germline CDR1 is MNHNY and CDR2 SVGAGI (reference sequence). The CDR3 nucleotides are TGTGCCAGCAGTTACGAGGAGAGGGGTAGAGATACGCAGTATTTT. It yields the protein CASSYEERGRDTQYF.

This clonotype ranks as large (0.1 to 1%). With the library built for alpha chains, this beta chain is off target and its frequency is not meaningful. The chain combines TRBV6-5 with TRBJ1-6; 9 bases match TRBD1. The CDR3 extends over 16 amino acids. Germline V CDR1 and CDR2: MNHEY, SVGAGI. V dropped 5 bases and J dropped 8; count of bases not matched to a gene: 10. The CDR3 reads CASSPTGQGIYSPLHF. In DNA form, the CDR3 reads TGTGCCAGCAGTCCCACGGGACAGGGAATTTATTCACCCCTCCACTTT.

This clonotype appeared many times. The library was designed around alpha chains, so this beta chain is a stray read whose abundance carries little weight. The chain is built from TRBV14 and TRBJ2-1; 8 nucleotides match TRBD2. With V trimmed by 0 bases and J by 1 base, 2 bases remained unmatched. Germline V gene lookup returns CDR1 SGHDN and CDR2 FVKESK. This CDR3 region has 16 residues. In DNA, the CDR3 is TGTGCCAGCAGCCAAGAAGCGGGGGATTCCTACAATGAGCAGTTCTTC. Residues: CASSQEAGDSYNEQFF.

Concerning this clonotype: Found in a library prepared for alpha chains, this beta chain is an off-target read, and its abundance has little meaning. The chain is built from TRBV11-2 and TRBJ1-2, with 8 bases aligning to TRBD1. The CDR3 is 14 amino acids. From germline, CDR1 is SGHAT and CDR2 FQNNGV. The V and J ends lost 5 bases and 6 bases, in that order; junction bases with no gene match: 8. The CDR3 spells CASSPDRGTNGYTF. Here the CDR3 DNA reads TGTGCCAGCAGCCCTGACAGGGGAACGAATGGCTACACCTTC.

In this sample, this clonotype turned up a few times. This beta chain slipped into a library made for alpha chains as a stray read, so its size is not meaningful. V usage is TRBV6-2 or TRBV6-3 and J usage is TRBJ2-7; D unclear. Trimming took off 2 bases at V and 3 bases at J, with 8 bases between the two ends. This CDR3 contains 13 residues. Germline loops: CDR1 MNHEY, CDR2 SVGEGT. CDR3 in DNA: TGTGCCAGCAGTTACCGGCCCCACTACGAGCAGTACTTC. Translated: CASSYRPHYEQYF.

Concerning this clonotype: Because this beta chain is a stray read in a library intended to capture alpha chains, its abundance should not be given much weight. The rearrangement uses TRBV20-1 and TRBJ1-2; weak D call: TRBD1 (5 bases). Trimming removed 0 bases at V and 1 base at J, with 12 bases between. The CDR3 covers 15 residues. Germline V gene lookup returns CDR1 DFQATT and CDR2 SNEGSKA (reference sequence). CDR3 residues: CSARDRAGINYGYTF. The CDR3 region has the DNA TGCAGTGCTAGAGATCGGGCAGGGATTAACTATGGCTACACCTTC.

In its sample, this clonotype ranks as medium-sized (0.01 to 0.1%). Because this beta chain is a stray read in a library intended to capture alpha chains, its abundance should not be given much weight. The V and J genes are TRBV5-1 and TRBJ2-3; 10 bases match TRBD2. This CDR3 is built from 15 residues. CDR1 and CDR2 (germline): SGHRS, YFSETQ. The J segment lost 2 bases and the V segment lost 4 bases, leaving 4 bases of the junction unmatched. For the CDR3, the DNA is TGCGCCAGCAGCGGACTAGCGGATTTCACAGATACGCAGTATTTT. It is translated as CASSGLADFTDTQYF.

Concerning this clonotype itself: Little can be read into the size of this beta chain, an off-target read in a library designed for alpha chains. The chain links TRBV3-1 to TRBJ2-5, with 11 bases lining up with TRBD2. This CDR3 comprises 17 residues. The germline V gene encodes CDR1 LGHDT and CDR2 YNNKEL (reference sequence). V was clipped by 0 bases and J by 1 base; unmatched bases: 4. The chain's CDR3 is CASSQEVLAGVQETQYF. The CDR3 bases are TGTGCCAGCAGCCAAGAAGTACTAGCGGGAGTCCAAGAGACCCAGTACTTC.

By sample fraction, this clonotype is medium-sized. In a library made to pick up alpha chains, this beta chain is a stray read with a size that means little. The chain recombines TRBV27 with TRBJ1-2; D may be TRBD1 (5 bases). From germline, CDR1 is MNHEY and CDR2 SMNVEV (reference sequence). This CDR3 contains 13 residues. The V gene lost 0 bases and the J gene lost 5 bases, with 7 bases spanning the gap. CDR3 coding DNA: TGTGCCAGCAGTTTATCCAGGGCTTATGGCTACACCTTC. This sequence encodes CASSLSRAYGYTF.

This clonotype was seen a few times. This beta chain is off target for a library built for alpha chains, so its abundance means little. V and J are TRBV30 and TRBJ1-2; 9 nucleotides agree with TRBD1. The V gene end was trimmed by 6 bases and the J gene end by 6 bases; junction bases not matched to a gene: 8. The CDR3 runs 13 residues. CDR1 GTSNPN and CDR2 SVGIG come from the germline V gene (reference sequence). The CDR3 DNA sequence: TGTGCCTGCCAAGGGACAGGGAGTAATGGCTACACCTTC. Translation: CACQGTGSNGYTF. The full variable domain, completed using reference TRBV30 and TRBJ1-2, is SQTIHQWPATLVQPVGSPLSLECTVEGTSNPNLYWYRQAAGRGLQLLFYSVGIGQISSEVPQNLSASRPQDRQFILSSKKLLLSDSGFYLCACQGTGSNGYTFGSGTRLTVV.

This clonotype was seen many times. This beta chain came through as a stray read in a library set up for alpha chains, and its size says little. The CDR3 region has the DNA TGTGCCTGGAGTAACCAAGAGACCCAGTACTTC. Amino acid sequence: CAWSNQETQYF. This rearrangement joins TRBV30 to TRBJ2-5; the D is unclear. Germline lookup yields CDR1 GTSNPN and CDR2 SVGIG (reference sequence). The CDR3 is 11 residues long. V lost 2 bases to trimming and J lost 0 bases, with 1 base between them.

Points on this clonotype: The library was built for alpha chains, so this beta chain is an off-target read and its size means little. This chain connects TRBV7-9 to TRBJ1-6; D gene uncertain. The CDR3 length is 21 residues. Trimming cost V 0 bases and J 2 bases, with 23 bases left between them. Germline V lookup: CDR1 SEHNR, CDR2 FQNEAQ (reference sequence). The chain's CDR3 is CASSLARDIGGRSAYNSPLHF. For the CDR3, the DNA is TGTGCCAGCAGCTTAGCGCGAGACATCGGAGGCCGTAGCGCCTATAATTCACCCCTCCACTTT.

By share of the sample, this clonotype is medium-sized. This beta chain lies outside the target of a library built for alpha chains; its clone size means little. V is TRBV20-1 and J is TRBJ1-5, with TRBD1 identical over 9 bases. V trimming: 3 bases; J trimming: 6 bases; junction bases outside the gene matches: 3. CDR1 DFQATT and CDR2 SNEGSKA come from the germline V gene (reference sequence). The length of the CDR3 is 13 residues. The DNA of the CDR3 is TGCAGTGCTAGCCGGGACAGGGTTCAGCCCCAGCATTTT. It codes for CSASRDRVQPQHF.

Notes on this clonotype: This beta chain lies outside the target of a library built for alpha chains; its clone size means little. V usage is TRBV9 and J usage is TRBJ2-5; 15 bases line up with TRBD2. V lost 4 bases and J lost 7; bases outside the gene matches: 8. This CDR3 is 16 amino acids long. CDR1 and CDR2 from the germline V gene are SGDLS and YYNGEE. CDR3 residues: CASSPRTSGGVVTQYF. CDR3 sequence (DNA): TGTGCCAGCAGCCCTCGGACTAGCGGGGGGGTTGTGACCCAGTACTTC.